This is a list of T cell receptor beta chains from one sample in a study of cytomegalovirus exposure and HLA in healthy donors. This table comes from immunoSEQ multiplex PCR, and its TCRdb copy is limited to in-frame clones, with some not included. The sample has some 140,000 clones, roughly four fifths seen once. Sequenced: PBMCs. The receptors originated from a man aged 30-40 years in good health and CMV-seropositive. Both conserved end residues are part of each CDR3. A D gene is named only where the DNA matches it firmly. Some rows mark clone size as missing; the rest say once, few, many or name a class of expanded clone.

>.|14|.|TRBJ2-7|TRBV19
TGTGCCAGTAGTATTACTAGCACCGCCTACGAGCAGTACTTC
CASSITSTAYEQYF
>.|13|.|TRBJ1-2|TRBV6-1
TGTGCCAGCACCCCTGGGGGGGGCTATGGCTACACCTTC
CASTPGGGYGYTF
>TRBD2|16|once|TRBJ2-7|TRBV5-6
TGTGCCAGCAGCTTGGGGTCTAGCGGGGTTTCCTACGAGCAGTACTTC
CASSLGSSGVSYEQYF
>.|16|.|TRBJ2-1|TRBV27
TGTGCCAGCAGTTTAAGGGGATCAGCCCCTTACAATGAGCAGTTCTTC
CASSLRGSAPYNEQFF
>TRBD2|17|.|TRBJ2-1|TRBV7-2
TGTGCCAGCAGCTCCCGGACTAGCGGGGTGATCTACAATGAGCAGTTCTTC
CASSSRTSGVIYNEQFF
>TRBD1|16|many|TRBJ1-2|TRBV10-3
TGTGCCATGCCCACTCGAGGACAGGGGGAAAGGTATGGCTACACCTTC
CAMPTRGQGERYGYTF
>TRBD1|16|.|TRBJ1-1|TRBV5-1
TGCGCCAGCAGCTTGCGGAGGGACAGGGGAAGGACTGAAGCTTTCTTT
CASSLRRDRGRTEAFF
>.|14|.|TRBJ2-7|TRBV29-1
TGCAGCGTCGCCGGACAGCGCTACTCCTACGAGCAGTACTTC
CSVAGQRYSYEQYF
>.|13|.|TRBJ1-1|TRBV7-8
TGTGCCAGCAGCTCCGTGGGGGTCAGGGGAGCTTTCTTT
CASSSVGVRGAFF
>.|15|.|TRBJ1-1|TRBV25-1
TGTGCCAGCAGTGAATTGAGGGCAGTAGATACTGAAGCTTTCTTT
CASSELRAVDTEAFF